This T cell receptor (beta chain) stems from a study of blood T cells in healthy people across ages. As regards this clonotype: Its target is unknown.

PCR was performed a second time for 7 to 11 cycles using a sample-barcoded 5' primer and a J-beta primer mix. Every cDNA was tagged by a template-switch adaptor with 12 random nucleotides. One entry per CDR3 protein, called by TCRdb with MiXCR from the 5' RACE reads. Here the sample spans 1.5 million to 2 million distinct CDR3 sequences, about 49% being singletons. Study-wide findings and caveats: Any conclusive comparison of naive versus antigen-experienced cells was prevented by using unsorted PBMCs.

They isolated at least 6.5 million PBMCs from each sample. Each sample yielded at least 5 micrograms of PBMC total RNA. CDR1 is SGHTA, CDR2 FQGNSA, per germline. V was cut by 5 bases and J by 3 bases, with 18 bases left in between. The CDR3 is made up of 16 amino acids. The source material was blood. The J gene is TRBJ2-3, the V gene TRBV7-2, with D maybe TRBD1 (6 bases). This TCR was recovered from a woman aged 40 to 50 in good health. The CDR3 nucleotides read TGTGCCAGCAGCCTAAGGTTGGCTAGGGGGACAGATACGCAGTATTTT. Its translation: CASSLRLARGTDTQYF.